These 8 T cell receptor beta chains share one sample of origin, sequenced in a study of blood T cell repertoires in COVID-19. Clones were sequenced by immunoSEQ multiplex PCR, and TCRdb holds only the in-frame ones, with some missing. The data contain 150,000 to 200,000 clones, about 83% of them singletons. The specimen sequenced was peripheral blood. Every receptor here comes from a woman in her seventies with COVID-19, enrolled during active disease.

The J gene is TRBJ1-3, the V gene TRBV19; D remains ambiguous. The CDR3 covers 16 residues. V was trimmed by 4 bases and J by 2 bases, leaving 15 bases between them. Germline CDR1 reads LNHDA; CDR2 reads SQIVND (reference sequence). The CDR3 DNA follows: TGTGCCAGTAGTACGGGATTCGGGAGCACTGGAAACACCATATATTTT. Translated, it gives CASSTGFGSTGNTIYF.

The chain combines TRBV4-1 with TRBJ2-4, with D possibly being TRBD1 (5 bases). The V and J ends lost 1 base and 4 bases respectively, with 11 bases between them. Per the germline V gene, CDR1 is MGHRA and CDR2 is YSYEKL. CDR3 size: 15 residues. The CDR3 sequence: CASSQVAGSKNIQYF. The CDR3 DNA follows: TGCGCCAGCAGCCAAGTGGCAGGGTCAAAAAACATTCAGTACTTC.

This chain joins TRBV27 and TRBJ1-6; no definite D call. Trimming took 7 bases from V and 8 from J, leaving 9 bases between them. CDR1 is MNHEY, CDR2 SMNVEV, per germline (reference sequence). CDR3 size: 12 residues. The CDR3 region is CASTDGHSPLHF. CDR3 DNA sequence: TGTGCCAGCACCGATGGGCATTCACCCCTCCACTTT.

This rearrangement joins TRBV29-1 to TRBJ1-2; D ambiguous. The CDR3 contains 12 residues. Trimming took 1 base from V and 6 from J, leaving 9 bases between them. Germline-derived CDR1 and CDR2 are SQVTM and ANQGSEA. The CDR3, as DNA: TGCAGCGTTGAAGCCGGGGTAGATGGCTACACCTTC. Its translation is CSVEAGVDGYTF.

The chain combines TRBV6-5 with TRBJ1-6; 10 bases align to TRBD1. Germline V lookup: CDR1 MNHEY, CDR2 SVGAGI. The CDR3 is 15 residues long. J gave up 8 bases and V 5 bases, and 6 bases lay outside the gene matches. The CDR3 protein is CASSLTGTGDSPLHF. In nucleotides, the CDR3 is TGTGCCAGCAGTCTGACCGGGACAGGGGATTCACCCCTCCACTTT.

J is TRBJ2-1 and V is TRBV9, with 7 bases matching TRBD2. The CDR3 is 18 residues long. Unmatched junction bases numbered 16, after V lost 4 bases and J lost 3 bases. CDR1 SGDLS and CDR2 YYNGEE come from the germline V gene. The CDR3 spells CASSPRFSRLALYNEQFF. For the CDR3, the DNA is TGTGCCAGCAGCCCTCGTTTCAGCCGACTAGCTCTCTACAATGAGCAGTTCTTC. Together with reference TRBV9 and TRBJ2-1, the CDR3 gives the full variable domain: DSGVTQTPKHLITATGQRVTLRCSPRSGDLSVYWYQQSLDQGLQFLIQYYNGEERAKGNILERFSAQQFPDLHSELNLSSLELGDSALYFCASSPRFSRLALYNEQFFGPGTRLTVL.

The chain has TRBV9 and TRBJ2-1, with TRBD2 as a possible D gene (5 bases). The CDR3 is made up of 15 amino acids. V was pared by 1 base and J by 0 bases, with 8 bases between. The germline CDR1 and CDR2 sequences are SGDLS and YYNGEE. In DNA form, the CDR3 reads TGTGCCAGCAGCGTATCCGGGGTCTCCTACAATGAGCAGTTCTTC. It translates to CASSVSGVSYNEQFF.

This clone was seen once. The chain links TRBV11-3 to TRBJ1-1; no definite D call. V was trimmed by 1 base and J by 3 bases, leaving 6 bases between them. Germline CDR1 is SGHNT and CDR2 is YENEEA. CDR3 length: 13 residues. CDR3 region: CASSLVGDTEAFF. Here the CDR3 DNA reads TGTGCCAGCAGCTTAGTGGGCGACACTGAAGCTTTCTTT.